The 32 T cell receptor beta chains below come from one sample, sequenced in a study of neurological immune-mediated disorders. TCRdb passed the 5' RACE reads through MiXCR, listing each CDR3 protein once. The profile covers tens of thousands of distinct CDR3 sequences, with about 3.5% appearing a single time and around 1.5% taken by the ten largest. Sequencing was carried out using PBMCs. These receptors were collected from a man in his thirties or forties with multiple sclerosis.

This clonotype was detected a few times. It may be a read error: a sequence one base away is much more abundant. Given the absence of the conserved phenylalanine or tryptophan at the CDR3 end, a read error is likely. This chain links TRBV7-2 with TRBJ1-4; D is unclear. V was cut by 5 bases and J by 3 bases, with 7 bases left in between. CDR3 length equals 13 residues. CDR1 and CDR2 from the germline V gene are SGHTA and FQGNSA. As DNA, the CDR3 is TGTGCCAGCAGCGGGAGGGCTAATGAAAAACTGTTTTGT. Translated: CASSGRANEKLFC.

This clonotype was seen repeatedly, ten times or more. The chain is built from TRBV20-1 and TRBJ2-5, with a tentative D call TRBD2 (7 bases). The germline gives CDR1 DFQATT, CDR2 SNEGSKA (reference sequence). CDR3 size: 16 residues. Trimming took off 3 bases at V and 6 bases at J, with 23 bases between the two ends. CDR3 region: CSASDSLGGGRKTQYF. In DNA, the CDR3 is TGCAGTGCTAGCGACTCTCTAGGGGGGGGCAGGAAGACCCAGTACTTC.

This clonotype was found many times. The chain is built from TRBV5-6 and TRBJ2-1, with TRBD1 as a possible D gene (7 bases). V was cut by 6 bases and J by 2 bases, with 12 bases left in between. This CDR3 region has 14 residues. Germline lookup yields CDR1 SGHDT and CDR2 YYEEEE. The CDR3 sequence: CASIAGQTYNEQFF. CDR3 coding DNA: TGTGCCAGCATCGCGGGACAGACCTACAATGAGCAGTTCTTC.

This clonotype has a handful of counts. Mismatch with germline at one junction end may stem from a read error. This chain uses TRBV12-3 or TRBV12-4 with TRBJ1-5, with 7 nucleotides matching TRBD1. CDR3 length: 16 amino acids. In DNA, the CDR3 is TGTGCCAGCAGTGTGAGCTTCAGGGGGACGGATCAGCCCCAGAATTTT. It yields the protein CASSVSFRGTDQPQNF.

By sample share, this clonotype is medium-sized. The chain is built from TRBV5-1 and TRBJ2-3; D remains unclear. V dropped 3 bases and J dropped 2 bases, with 7 bases sitting between them. The CDR3 loop spans 13 amino acids. Germline-derived CDR1 and CDR2 are SGHRS and YFSETQ. The CDR3 loop reads CASSSQTTDTQYF. DNA of the CDR3: TGCGCCAGCAGCTCCCAAACCACAGATACGCAGTATTTT.

In this sample, this clonotype turned up many times. This sequence joins TRBV20-1 and TRBJ2-7, with D tentatively TRBD1 or TRBD2 (5 bases each). The CDR3 contains 15 residues. V was pared by 6 bases and J by 0 bases, with 18 bases between. Germline CDR1 reads DFQATT; CDR2 reads SNEGSKA (reference sequence). This CDR3 reads CSANKGRLTSYEQYF. The DNA of the CDR3 is TGCAGTGCAAATAAGGGACGGCTAACCTCCTACGAGCAGTACTTC.

The table lists this clonotype with many counts. The chain links TRBV10-3 to TRBJ1-5; 9 nucleotides align to TRBD1. J gave up 2 bases and V 2 bases, and 1 base lay outside the gene matches. Germline-derived CDR1 and CDR2 are ENHRY and SYGVKD. CDR3 length: 15 residues. CDR3 coding DNA: TGTGCCATCAGTGAGCGGACAGGGGGCAATCAGCCCCAGCATTTT. It codes for CAISERTGGNQPQHF.

This clonotype was picked up many times. V usage is TRBV21-1 and J usage is TRBJ1-1; the D call of TRBD1 is as the table states it, not checked on the DNA. TRBV21-1 is recorded as a pseudogene. The CDR3 spans 13 residues. The CDR3 nucleotides read TGTGCCAGCAGTCGAACAGGGAGCACTGAAGCTTTCTTT. It yields the protein CASSRTGSTEAFF.

This clonotype was recorded at least ten times. This sequence joins TRBV5-1 and TRBJ2-7; D is uncertain. The CDR3 contains 13 residues. From germline, CDR1 is SGHRS and CDR2 YFSETQ. Trimming left V 0 bases short and J 3 bases short, with 7 bases between. The CDR3 region has the DNA TGCGCCAGCAGCTTGGGGGCGGACTACGAGCAGTACTTC. This codes for CASSLGADYEQYF.

The rearrangement links TRBV12-3 or TRBV12-4 to TRBJ1-2; maybe TRBD1 (6 bases). CDR3 length: 13 amino acids. Trimming pared 5 bases from V and 10 bases from J, leaving 17 bases between. In DNA form, the CDR3 reads TGTGCCAGCAGTCCACAGGGAATCGGCATCTACACCTTC. Translated: CASSPQGIGIYTF.

This clonotype was seen ten or more times. This rearrangement joins TRBV12-3 or TRBV12-4 to TRBJ2-2, with D possibly being TRBD2 (5 bases). The CDR3 runs 15 residues. Trimming left V 6 bases short and J 4 bases short, with 15 bases between. The chain's CDR3 is CASSAAGPGTGELFF. CDR3 nucleotides: TGTGCCAGCAGCGCGGCGGGTCCGGGCACCGGGGAGCTGTTTTTT.

This clonotype was observed many times. The chain carries TRBV5-1 and TRBJ2-7, with D unresolved. Germline V gives CDR1 SGHRS, CDR2 YFSETQ. This CDR3 comprises 15 residues. Trimming pared 4 bases from V and 0 bases from J, leaving 14 bases between. The CDR3 DNA reads TGCGCCAGCAGCCTGAGGACCTCGAGCTCCTACGAGCAGTACTTC. It translates to CASSLRTSSSYEQYF.

This clonotype was seen at least ten times. The V gene is TRBV5-6, the J gene TRBJ1-5; D gene ambiguous. The CDR3 length is 13 residues. V lost 3 bases and J lost 8, with 12 bases in between. CDR1 SGHDT and CDR2 YYEEEE come from the germline V gene. This CDR3 reads CASSSGGLKPQHF. For the CDR3, the DNA is TGTGCCAGCAGCTCTGGAGGGCTGAAGCCCCAGCATTTT. The whole variable domain, remainder taken from reference TRBV5-6 and TRBJ1-5, is DAGVTQSPTHLIKTRGQQVTLRCSPKSGHDTVSWYQQALGQGPQFIFQYYEEEERQRGNFPDRFSGHQFPNYSSELNVNALLLGDSALYLCASSSGGLKPQHFGDGTRLSIL.

Ten or more counts support this clonotype. The gene calls are TRBV7-2 and TRBJ1-1; D not resolved. The V gene's germline CDR1 is SGHTA and CDR2 FQGNSA. CDR3 length equals 11 residues. V was trimmed by 3 bases and J by 6 bases, leaving 5 bases between them. The CDR3 spells CASSFRSEAFF. In DNA, the CDR3 is TGTGCCAGCAGCTTCAGGTCTGAAGCTTTCTTT.

This clonotype has a handful of counts. This chain uses TRBV7-9 with TRBJ2-7; D unclear. CDR1 and CDR2 from the germline V gene are SEHNR and FQNEAQ (reference sequence). The CDR3 is made up of 14 amino acids. Trimming stripped 3 bases from V and 0 bases from J, with 9 bases between. This CDR3 is CASSLDTASYEQYF. CDR3 nucleotides: TGTGCCAGCAGCTTGGATACGGCCTCCTACGAGCAGTACTTC.

This clonotype occurred many times. DNA of the CDR3: TGTGCCAGCAGCTACGGACAGGGGATGACTGAAGCTTTCTTT. It yields the protein CASSYGQGMTEAFF. The J gene is TRBJ1-1, the V gene TRBV11-2; 9 bases are shared with TRBD1. The V and J ends lost 4 bases and 5 bases, in that order; junction bases with no gene match: 5. The germline gives CDR1 SGHAT, CDR2 FQNNGV. The length of the CDR3 is 14 residues. The variable domain in full, with the rest retrieved from reference TRBV11-2 and TRBJ1-1, is EAGVAQSPRYKIIEKRQSVAFWCNPISGHATLYWYQQILGQGPKLLIQFQNNGVVDDSQLPKDRFSAERLKGVDSTLKIQPAKLEDSAVYLCASSYGQGMTEAFFGQGTRLTVV.

This clonotype came up many times. This CDR3 is CASSVRDRDYGYTF. In DNA form, the CDR3 reads TGTGCCAGCAGCGTCCGGGACAGGGACTATGGCTACACCTTC. The J gene is TRBJ1-2, the V gene TRBV9; 9 nucleotides agree with TRBD1. This CDR3 contains 14 residues. CDR1 and CDR2 from the germline V gene are SGDLS and YYNGEE. The V gene end was trimmed by 2 bases and the J gene end by 3 bases; junction bases not matched to a gene: 2.

In DNA form, the CDR3 reads TGTGCCAGCAGCCGACAGGCCTATGGCTACACCTTC. Translation gives CASSRQAYGYTF. The rearrangement links TRBV3-1 to TRBJ1-2, with a weak D call TRBD1 (6 bases). The germline gives CDR1 LGHDT, CDR2 YNNKEL (reference sequence). The CDR3 consists of 12 residues. V dropped 4 bases and J dropped 4 bases, with 7 bases sitting between them.

This clonotype was counted many times. The chain carries TRBV6-5 and TRBJ1-1; D gene unclear. V was trimmed by 0 bases and J by 0 bases, leaving 11 bases between them. The CDR3 is made up of 16 amino acids. Germline lookup yields CDR1 MNHEY and CDR2 SVGAGI. The CDR3 sequence is CASSYSGVSMNTEAFF. The CDR3 bases are TGTGCCAGCAGTTACTCTGGCGTTTCGATGAACACTGAAGCTTTCTTT.

This clonotype has just one count. A much bigger clone sits one base away, suggesting this may be a read error. V and J are TRBV20-1 and TRBJ2-1; D is unresolved. CDR3 length: 14 amino acids. CDR1 DFQATT and CDR2 SNEGSKA come from the germline V gene (reference sequence). V was cut by 5 bases and J by 0 bases, with 11 bases left in between. The CDR3: CSARPVSSYNEQFF. The CDR3 DNA reads as TGCAGTGCTCGCCCTGTCAGCTCCTACAATGAGCAGTTCTTC.

Many counts were recorded for this clonotype. The chain joins TRBV29-1 to TRBJ2-7, with unresolved D. The V gene lost 1 base and the J gene lost 6 bases, with 10 bases spanning the gap. The V gene's germline CDR1 is SQVTM and CDR2 ANQGSEA. This CDR3 comprises 12 residues. The CDR3, as DNA: TGCAGCGTTGAAGCTGATACTGGCGAGCAGTACTTC. Translating it yields CSVEADTGEQYF.

The table lists this clonotype with many counts. The chain couples TRBV10-3 to TRBJ2-7; D not resolved. V shed 0 bases and J shed 6 bases, with 18 bases lying between them. The CDR3 is 16 residues long. The germline V gene has CDR1 ENHRY and CDR2 SYGVKD. CDR3 sequence reads: CAISESGRASGIEQYF. DNA of the CDR3: TGTGCCATCAGTGAGTCGGGTCGGGCTAGTGGGATCGAGCAGTACTTC.

This clonotype has ten or more counts. This chain connects TRBV3-1 to TRBJ1-1; maybe TRBD1 (5 bases). Trimming removed 2 bases from V and 4 bases from J, with 11 bases in between. This CDR3 contains 14 residues. The germline CDR1 and CDR2 sequences are LGHDT and YNNKEL (reference sequence). CDR3 DNA sequence: TGTGCCAGCAGCCAAACGCTGACAGCCACTGAAGCTTTCTTT. Translating gives CASSQTLTATEAFF.

Many counts were recorded for this clonotype. CDR3: CASSPSPNTEAFF. The CDR3, as DNA: TGTGCCAGCAGCCCTTCCCCTAACACTGAAGCTTTCTTT. This chain joins TRBV7-9 and TRBJ1-1, with unresolved D. The CDR3 loop spans 13 amino acids. Germline V gives CDR1 SEHNR, CDR2 FQNEAQ (reference sequence). The V and J ends lost 5 bases and 2 bases respectively, with 9 bases between them.

V usage is TRBV20-1 and J usage is TRBJ1-6, with D unclear. V gave up 3 bases and J gave up 7 bases, with 10 bases separating them. CDR1 DFQATT and CDR2 SNEGSKA come from the germline V gene (reference sequence). CDR3 length: 13 amino acids. This chain's CDR3 is CSARVRENSPLHF. Written as DNA, the CDR3 is TGCAGTGCTAGGGTTCGGGAGAATTCACCCCTCCACTTT.

This clonotype was detected many times. In DNA, the CDR3 is TGCGCCAGCAGCCTCAAGGGACTAGCGTACACAGATACGCAGTATTTT. The encoded protein is CASSLKGLAYTDTQYF. This sequence joins TRBV4-1 and TRBJ2-3; TRBD2 matches 10 bases. This CDR3 has 16 residues. CDR1 MGHRA and CDR2 YSYEKL come from the germline V gene. The ends lost 4 bases at V and 2 bases at J; junction bases unmatched: 6.

This clonotype was seen repeatedly, ten times or more. The CDR3 sequence is CASSFTGTLQETQYF. CDR3 coding DNA: TGCGCCAGCAGCTTTACAGGGACGCTCCAAGAGACCCAGTACTTC. J is TRBJ2-5 and V is TRBV5-1; D possibly corresponds to TRBD1 (6 bases). The germline CDR1 and CDR2 sequences are SGHRS and YFSETQ. The CDR3 covers 15 residues. V lost 2 bases, J lost 1 base, and 12 bases lay in between.

This clonotype has ten or more counts. This chain links TRBV20-1 with TRBJ2-5; D may be TRBD1 (5 bases). Trimming left V 0 bases short and J 7 bases short, with 12 bases between. CDR1 DFQATT and CDR2 SNEGSKA come from the germline V gene (reference sequence). This CDR3 is 13 amino acids long. CDR3 bases: TGCAGTGCTAGAGAACCCTCCCAGGGGACCCAGTACTTC. Translating it yields CSAREPSQGTQYF.

The CDR3 loop is CASRGLRSYNEQFF. Written as DNA, the CDR3 is TGTGCCAGCAGGGGACTGAGATCCTACAATGAGCAGTTCTTC. The gene calls are TRBV28 and TRBJ2-1; D is perhaps TRBD2 (6 bases). Germline V gene data show CDR1 as MDHEN and CDR2 as SYDVKM. V gave up 6 bases and J gave up 1 base, with 10 bases separating them. The CDR3 totals 14 residues.

This clonotype was seen many times. This chain links TRBV12-3 or TRBV12-4 with TRBJ1-5; TRBD1 is a possible D gene (5 bases). There are 13 residues in the CDR3. The V and J ends lost 6 bases and 5 bases respectively, with 11 bases between them. The CDR3 region is CASSEGHYQPQHF. The CDR3 region has the DNA TGTGCCAGCAGCGAAGGACATTATCAGCCCCAGCATTTT.

This clonotype came up many times. The chain joins TRBV12-3 or TRBV12-4 to TRBJ1-2; TRBD1 matches at 9 bases. V was pared by 3 bases and J by 6 bases, with 5 bases of the junction left unmatched. The CDR3 loop spans 14 amino acids. The CDR3 region is CASSLGQGIDGYTF. The CDR3 DNA reads TGTGCCAGCAGTTTGGGACAGGGTATCGATGGCTACACCTTC.

This clonotype was counted many times. The rearrangement joins TRBV20-1 to TRBJ2-1; D gene ambiguous. Germline V gene sequence: CDR1 DFQATT, CDR2 SNEGSKA (reference sequence). V lost 3 bases to trimming and J lost 7 bases, with 7 bases between them. The CDR3 sequence is 11 residues long. The CDR3 sequence: CSASPTNEQFF. DNA for the CDR3: TGCAGTGCTAGCCCTACGAATGAGCAGTTCTTC.